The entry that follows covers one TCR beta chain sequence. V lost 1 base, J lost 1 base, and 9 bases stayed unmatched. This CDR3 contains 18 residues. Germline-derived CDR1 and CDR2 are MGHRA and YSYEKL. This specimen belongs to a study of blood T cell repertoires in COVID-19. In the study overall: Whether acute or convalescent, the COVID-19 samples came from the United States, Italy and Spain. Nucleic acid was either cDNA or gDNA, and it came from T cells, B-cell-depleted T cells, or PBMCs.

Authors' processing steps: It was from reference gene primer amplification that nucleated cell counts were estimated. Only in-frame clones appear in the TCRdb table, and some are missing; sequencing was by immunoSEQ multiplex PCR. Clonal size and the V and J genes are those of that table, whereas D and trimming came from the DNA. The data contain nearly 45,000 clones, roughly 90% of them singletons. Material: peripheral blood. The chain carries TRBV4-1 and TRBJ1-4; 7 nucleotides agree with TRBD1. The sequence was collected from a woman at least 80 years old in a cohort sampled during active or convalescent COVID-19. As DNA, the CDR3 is TGCGCCAGCAGCCAAGTTGGGCCACACAGGGGAACTAATGAAAAACTGTTTTTT. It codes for CASSQVGPHRGTNEKLFF.